This T cell receptor beta chain was captured in a study of shared clonotypes between healthy human individuals. Trimming took off 0 bases at V and 9 bases at J, with 11 bases between the two ends. Germline assignment: CDR1 ENHRY and CDR2 SYGVKD. CDR3 length equals 13 residues. The assay was immunoSEQ multiplex PCR, and TCRdb's table has in-frame clones only and misses some. The table includes over a million clones, around four fifths detected once. This chain uses TRBV10-3 with TRBJ2-5; D is uncertain. This TCR was sampled from a man aged 18 to 30 in good health. Sequencing was carried out using memory CD4+ T cells sorted from blood. The subset is: CD45RA-negative fraction. CDR3 sequence reads: CAISESASLPQYF. In nucleotides, the CDR3 is TGTGCCATCAGTGAGTCCGCCAGCTTGCCCCAGTACTTC.